The 8 T cell receptor beta chains below were found in one sample sequenced in a study of tumor-infiltrating lymphocytes in primary liver carcinoma. Joint extraction of RNA and DNA used about 17-33 mg of bulk tissue that was unsorted. Starting from approximately 470 ng of total RNA, TCR beta cDNA was produced with a primer in the constant region. ARM-PCR, slightly modified, supplied the TCR beta libraries through three nested multiplex PCR rounds. Primers for the first two PCR rounds were TRBV1-TRBV30 forward primers and a C-beta reverse primer (10 cycles per round). TCRdb analysed the multiplex PCR reads with MiXCR anew, one entry per CDR3 protein. This sample has 90,000 to 100,000 distinct CDR3 sequences, with 55% to 75% found just once. Sequenced material: liver tumor tissue from sampling region 5. The subset was: tumor region T5, tumor centre. These receptors were collected from a woman in her fifties or sixties with primary liver carcinoma and hepatitis B virus infection.

Note on this clonotype: The junction departs from germline at one end; a sequencing error may be responsible. This rearrangement joins TRBV24-1 to TRBJ2-1; maybe TRBD2 (6 bases). CDR1 is KGHDR and CDR2 is SFDVKD in the germline V gene. This CDR3 contains 18 residues. The CDR3 nucleotides read TGTGCCATCAGTGATCCGCTAGGGACTTCGCATTCCTACAATGAGCAGTTCTTC. Its translation: CAISDPLGTSHSYNEQFF.

To note about this clonotype: One end of the junction is discordant with germline, which a read error may explain. V gene TRBV29-1 combines with J gene TRBJ2-1, with a tentative D call TRBD2 (6 bases). This CDR3 is 15 amino acids long. Germline V lookup: CDR1 SQVTM, CDR2 ANQGSEA. As DNA, the CDR3 is TGCAGCGTTGATCCCGGGAGTGGGACCTACAAAGAGCAGTTCTTC. Protein product: CSVDPGSGTYKEQFF.

Details on this clonotype: The junction and the germline gene differ at one end; a read error may be behind it. This chain links TRBV24-1 with TRBJ2-1; 9 bases are shared with TRBD2. This CDR3 region has 19 residues. Germline V gene data show CDR1 as KGHDR and CDR2 as SFDVKD. The CDR3 reads CTTSDPATSASGNYNEQFF. The CDR3 DNA reads as TGTACCACCAGTGATCCTGCTACGTCGGCTAGCGGGAACTACAATGAGCAGTTCTTC.

This clonotype was seen a few times. This sequence may be a read error, since a much larger clone differs from it by one base. The rearrangement uses TRBV4-1 and TRBJ2-2, with TRBD2 matching 10 bases. Germline V lookup: CDR1 MGHRA, CDR2 YSYEKL. The CDR3 totals 14 residues. CDR3 sequence reads: CAGRTSGNTGELFF. CDR3 coding DNA: TGCGCCGGCAGGACTAGCGGGAACACCGGGGAGCTGTTTTTT.

This clonotype has a count of ten or more. The chain links TRBV28 to TRBJ1-1; D remains unclear. Germline CDR1 is MDHEN and CDR2 is SYDVKM. The ends were cut back, 6 bases at V and 11 bases at J, with 19 bases in the middle. CDR3 size: 13 residues. The CDR3 DNA reads TGTGCCAGCAGGCACCCGCTGAACTTGATGGCTTTCTTT. Translation gives CASRHPLNLMAFF.

The chain carries TRBV29-1 and TRBJ1-2; TRBD1 matches 8 bases. Germline V gene sequence: CDR1 SQVTM, CDR2 ANQGSEA. The ends lost 5 bases at V and 3 bases at J; junction bases unmatched: 11. The CDR3 length is 15 residues. The CDR3 protein is CSVRQGTRMDYGYTF. The CDR3 coding sequence is TGCAGCGTTCGACAGGGGACGCGGATGGACTATGGCTACACCTTC.

The chain links TRBV20-1 to TRBJ1-5; a weak D match, TRBD1 (5 bases). The V and J ends lost 3 bases and 5 bases respectively, with 14 bases between them. The CDR3 contains 14 residues. Germline V CDR1 and CDR2: DFQATT, SNEGSKA (reference sequence). This CDR3 reads CSASRTQTDQPQHF. CDR3 DNA: TGCAGTGCTAGTCGGACACAAACCGATCAGCCCCAGCATTTT.

To note about this clonotype: The junction and the germline gene differ at one end; a read error may be behind it. The rearrangement joins TRBV6-1 to TRBJ2-5, with D possibly TRBD1 on 6 matching bases. There are 15 residues in the CDR3. CDR1 is MNHNS and CDR2 is SASEGT in the germline V gene. CDR3 in amino acids: CANSVLGAGEETQYF. The DNA of the CDR3 is TGTGCCAACAGTGTATTGGGGGCTGGGGAGGAGACCCAGTACTTC.